The present T cell receptor (beta chain) was sequenced within a study of T cells in tuberculosis. The time point was: new active TB diagnosis, blood taken before or within 7 days of starting treatment. Per germline, CDR1 LGHNA and CDR2 YSLEER. V was clipped by 3 bases and J by 3 bases; unmatched bases: 5. This CDR3 has 15 amino acids. Sequenced by immunoSEQ multiplex PCR; TCRdb stores in-frame clones only, minus some. The table includes around 49,000 clones, nearly 95% detected once. This clonotype was obtained from an adult with tuberculosis. The rearrangement joins TRBV4-3 to TRBJ2-1; 7 nucleotides match TRBD1. Sequenced material: PBMCs, taken at tuberculosis diagnosis. CDR3 residues: CASSQETGSYNEQFF. CDR3 sequence (DNA): TGCGCCAGCAGCCAGGAGACAGGGAGCTACAATGAGCAGTTCTTC.